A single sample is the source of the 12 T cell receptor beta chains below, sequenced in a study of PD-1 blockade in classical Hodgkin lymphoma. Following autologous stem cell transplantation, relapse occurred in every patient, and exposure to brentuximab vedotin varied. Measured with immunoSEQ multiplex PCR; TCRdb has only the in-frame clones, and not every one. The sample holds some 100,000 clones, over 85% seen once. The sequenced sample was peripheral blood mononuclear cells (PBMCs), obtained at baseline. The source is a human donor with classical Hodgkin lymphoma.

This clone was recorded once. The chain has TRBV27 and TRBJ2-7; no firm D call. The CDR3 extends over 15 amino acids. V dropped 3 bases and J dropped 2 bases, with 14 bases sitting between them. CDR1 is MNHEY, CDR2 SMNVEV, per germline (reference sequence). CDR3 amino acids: CASSLSSYRTYEQYF. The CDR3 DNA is TGTGCCAGCAGTTTGTCTTCCTACAGAACCTACGAGCAGTACTTC.

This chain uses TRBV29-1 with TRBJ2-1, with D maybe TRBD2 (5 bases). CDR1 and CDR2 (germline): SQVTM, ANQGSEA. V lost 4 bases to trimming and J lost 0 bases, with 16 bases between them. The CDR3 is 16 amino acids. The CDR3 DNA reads TGCAGCGTTGTGGGTATAGCGCCAAGCTCCTACAATGAGCAGTTCTTC. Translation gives CSVVGIAPSSYNEQFF.

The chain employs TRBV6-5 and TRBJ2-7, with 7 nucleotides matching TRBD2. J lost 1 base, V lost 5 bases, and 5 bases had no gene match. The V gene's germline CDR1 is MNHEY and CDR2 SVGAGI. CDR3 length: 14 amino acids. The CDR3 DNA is TGTGCCAGCAGTACCAGACTAGCTTCCTACGAGCAGTACTTC. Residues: CASSTRLASYEQYF.

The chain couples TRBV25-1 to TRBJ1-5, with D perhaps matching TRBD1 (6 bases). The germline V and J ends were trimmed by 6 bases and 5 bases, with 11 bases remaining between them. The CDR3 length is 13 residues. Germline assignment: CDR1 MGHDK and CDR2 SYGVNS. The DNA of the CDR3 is TGTGCCAGCAGAACAGGGCCTGATCAGCCCCAGCATTTT. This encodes CASRTGPDQPQHF.

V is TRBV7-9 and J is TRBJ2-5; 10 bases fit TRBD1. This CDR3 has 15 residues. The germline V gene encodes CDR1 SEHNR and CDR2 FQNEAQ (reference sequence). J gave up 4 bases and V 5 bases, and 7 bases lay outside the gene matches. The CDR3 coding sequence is TGTGCCAGCAGCCAACCTGACAGGGGGCCAGAGACCCAGTACTTC. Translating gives CASSQPDRGPETQYF.

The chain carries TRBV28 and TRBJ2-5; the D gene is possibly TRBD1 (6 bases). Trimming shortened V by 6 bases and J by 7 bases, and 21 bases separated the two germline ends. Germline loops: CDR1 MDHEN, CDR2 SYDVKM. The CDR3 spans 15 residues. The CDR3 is CASSTWTAELGTQYF. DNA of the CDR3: TGTGCCAGCAGCACCTGGACAGCCGAGCTAGGGACCCAGTACTTC.

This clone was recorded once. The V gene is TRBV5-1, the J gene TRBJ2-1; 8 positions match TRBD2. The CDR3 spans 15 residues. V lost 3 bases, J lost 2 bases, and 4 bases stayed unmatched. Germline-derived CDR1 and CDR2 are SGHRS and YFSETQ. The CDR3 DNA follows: TGCGCCAGCAGCTCAGTAGCGGGACCCTACAATGAGCAGTTCTTC. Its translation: CASSSVAGPYNEQFF.

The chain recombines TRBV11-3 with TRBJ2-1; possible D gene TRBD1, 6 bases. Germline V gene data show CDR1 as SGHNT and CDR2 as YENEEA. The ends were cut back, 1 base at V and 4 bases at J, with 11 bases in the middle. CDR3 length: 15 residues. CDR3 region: CASSLGWTDYNEQFF. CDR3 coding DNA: TGTGCCAGCAGCTTAGGTTGGACAGATTACAATGAGCAGTTCTTC.

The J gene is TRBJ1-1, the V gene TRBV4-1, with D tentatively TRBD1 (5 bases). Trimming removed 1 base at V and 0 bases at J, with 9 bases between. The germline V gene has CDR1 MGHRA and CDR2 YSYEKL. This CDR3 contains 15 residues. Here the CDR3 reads CASSQVRDLNTEAFF. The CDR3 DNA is TGCGCCAGCAGCCAAGTCCGGGACTTGAACACTGAAGCTTTCTTT.

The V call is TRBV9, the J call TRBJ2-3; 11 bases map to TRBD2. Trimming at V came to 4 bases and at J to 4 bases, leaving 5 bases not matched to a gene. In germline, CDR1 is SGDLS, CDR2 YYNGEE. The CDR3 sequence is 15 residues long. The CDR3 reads CASSLSGRGADTQYF. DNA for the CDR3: TGTGCCAGCAGCCTTAGCGGGAGGGGGGCAGATACGCAGTATTTT.

The CDR3 reads CASSEAGGVTTNEKLFF. CDR3 nucleotide sequence: TGTGCCAGCAGTGAAGCCGGGGGGGTTACAACTAATGAAAAACTGTTTTTT. The chain couples TRBV6-1 to TRBJ1-4, with a possible D match to TRBD1 (5 bases). Germline V CDR1 and CDR2: MNHNS, SASEGT. This CDR3 is built from 17 residues. Trimming removed 0 bases from V and 0 bases from J, with 11 bases in between.

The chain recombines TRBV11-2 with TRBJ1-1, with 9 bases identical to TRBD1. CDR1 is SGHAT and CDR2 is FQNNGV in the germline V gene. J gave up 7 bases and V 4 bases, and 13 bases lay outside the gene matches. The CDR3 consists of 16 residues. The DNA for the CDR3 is TGTGCCAGCAGCTCCCCCCGGGACAGGGATAGGAATGAAGCTTTCTTT. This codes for CASSSPRDRDRNEAFF. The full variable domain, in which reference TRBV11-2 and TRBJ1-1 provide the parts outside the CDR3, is EAGVAQSPRYKIIEKRQSVAFWCNPISGHATLYWYQQILGQGPKLLIQFQNNGVVDDSQLPKDRFSAERLKGVDSTLKIQPAKLEDSAVYLCASSSPRDRDRNEAFFGQGTRLTVV.